This TCR beta chain was captured by sequencing in a study of human T cells and chemical hapten exposure. Study information: The variation in per-sample TCR yields arose mainly from small differences in pooled library volumes.

TCRdb analysed the RACE reads with MiXCR anew, one entry per CDR3 protein. Of some 350,000 distinct CDR3 sequences in the sample, 5.5% to 8% were seen once. The germline V and J ends were trimmed by 3 bases and 5 bases, with 16 bases remaining between them. Germline V gene lookup returns CDR1 SQVTM and CDR2 ANQGSEA. The CDR3 length is 14 residues. The time point was: patch test 1, 2 weeks after DPC sensitization. Indicated treatment: therapeutic diphenylcyclopropenone sensitization with weekly scalp DPC. This rearrangement joins TRBV29-1 to TRBJ1-1, with D uncertain. The TCR comes from a woman in her late teens or twenties with alopecia areata. Some clones in this sample may be carry-over from other donors' samples. This sample comprised whole blood, obtained in connection with sensitization to the hapten diphenylcyclopropenone (DPC). The CDR3 DNA is TGCAGCGTTGATGTCGGCCGGGTGGGAACTGAAGCTTTCTTT. This codes for CSVDVGRVGTEAFF.